This is a list of T cell receptor beta chains from one sample in a study of sequential checkpoint blockade in melanoma. Sequencing used immunoSEQ multiplex PCR; TCRdb keeps in-frame clones, though not all of them. In the table there are 14,000 or so clones, over 50% of which are singletons. The sample was CD8+ T cells sorted from blood (inferred from file names), taken from a patient given nivolumab and ipilimumab in sequence. Receptors were obtained from a human donor with melanoma. Both conserved end residues are part of each CDR3. Each record gives: CDR3 protein, CDR3 DNA, J gene, clone size, V gene, D gene. The D gene is left open where the match is weak. A clone size is listed for some rows: how often the clone was seen (once, few, many), or a class if it is expanded.

CASSIDHASGTYNEQFF	TGTGCCAGTAGTATAGATCACGCTAGCGGGACCTACAATGAGCAGTTCTTC	TRBJ2-1	.	TRBV19	TRBD2
CASAGSTPYEQYF	TGTGCCAGCGCCGGGTCCACACCGTACGAGCAGTACTTC	TRBJ2-7	.	TRBV6-5	.
CAWSVLAGRYNEQFF	TGTGCCTGGAGTGTACTAGCGGGACGGTACAATGAGCAGTTCTTC	TRBJ2-1	.	TRBV30	TRBD2
CASSLGGGGTEAFF	TGCGCCAGCAGCCTCGGTGGAGGTGGAACTGAAGCTTTCTTT	TRBJ1-1	.	TRBV5-1	.
CFGGRYEQYF	TGCTTCGGGGGGCGTTACGAGCAGTACTTC	TRBJ2-7	.	TRBV9	.
CAISDPTDRANQPQHF	TGTGCCATCAGTGATCCGACGGACAGGGCCAATCAGCCCCAGCATTTT	TRBJ1-5	.	TRBV10-3	TRBD1
CASSQTTGAGYGYTF	TGTGCCAGCAGCCAAACGACAGGGGCTGGCTATGGCTACACCTTC	TRBJ1-2	.	TRBV4-2	TRBD1
CASGRQVPTGTEAFF	TGTGCCAGCGGTAGGCAGGTTCCAACCGGCACTGAAGCTTTCTTT	TRBJ1-1	few	TRBV6-4	.
CASSVKLVTGSLTGLVHGYTF	TGTGCCAGCAGCGTTAAATTAGTAACAGGGTCCTTGACGGGATTAGTGCATGGCTACACCTTC	TRBJ1-2	few	TRBV28	.
CASSYYQADYNEQFF	TGTGCCAGCAGTTACTATCAGGCCGACTACAATGAGCAGTTCTTC	TRBJ2-1	.	TRBV6-5	.
CAIGLAGVRGEGTDTQYF	TGTGCCATAGGACTAGCGGGAGTAAGAGGGGAGGGCACAGATACGCAGTATTTT	TRBJ2-3	.	TRBV10-3	TRBD2
CASSPRGGGNQPQHF	TGTGCCAGCAGCCCCCGGGGGGGAGGGAACCAGCCCCAGCATTTT	TRBJ1-5	.	TRBV9	.
CASSLVSYNEQFF	TGTGCCAGCAGTTTAGTTAGTTACAATGAGCAGTTCTTC	TRBJ2-1	.	TRBV27	.
CASSELSAGGSTDTQYF	TGTGCCAGCAGTGAACTCTCTGCGGGGGGGAGCACAGATACGCAGTATTTT	TRBJ2-3	.	TRBV6-1	TRBD2
CASSFGQGGYEQYF	TGTGCCAGCAGTTTCGGACAGGGGGGGTACGAGCAGTACTTC	TRBJ2-7	.	TRBV28	TRBD1
CASSEIENEQFF	TGTGCCAGCAGCGAAATAGAAAATGAGCAGTTCTTC	TRBJ2-1	few	TRBV9	.
CASSAGVYTEAFF	TGTGCCAGCAGCGCAGGGGTCTACACCGAAGCTTTCTTT	TRBJ1-1	.	TRBV7-2	.
CASSSDSISGANVLTF	TGTGCCAGCAGTTCGGACAGTATCTCTGGGGCCAACGTCCTGACTTTC	TRBJ2-6	few	TRBV28	.
CASSVSGGSTDTQYF	TGTGCCAGCAGCGTTAGCGGGGGGAGCACAGATACGCAGTATTTT	TRBJ2-3	.	TRBV9	TRBD2
CASSPTGGKYEQYF	TGTGCCAGCTCACCGACAGGGGGGAAATACGAGCAGTACTTC	TRBJ2-7	.	TRBV18	TRBD1
CASSPLASGSTDTQYF	TGTGCCAGCAGCCCCCTCGCTAGCGGTAGCACAGATACGCAGTATTTT	TRBJ2-3	few	TRBV7-6	TRBD2
CASSLDRSSGNTIYF	TGCGCCAGCAGCCTAGACAGGTCCTCTGGAAACACCATATATTTT	TRBJ1-3	few	TRBV4-1	.
CATSRDLPRGSLGYTF	TGTGCCACCAGCAGAGATTTACCCCGGGGGAGCCTCGGCTACACCTTC	TRBJ1-2	.	TRBV15	.
CASSRSPGGRGPF	TGTGCCAGCAGCCGCTCACCGGGGGGCAGGGGGCCTTTT	TRBJ1-5	few	TRBV7-8	TRBD1
CASSQDGGLDKNIQYF	TGCGCCAGCAGCCAAGACGGAGGTTTAGACAAAAACATTCAGTACTTC	TRBJ2-4	.	TRBV4-1	.
CASSSVEETQYF	TGTGCCAGCAGCTCCGTTGAAGAGACCCAGTACTTC	TRBJ2-5	.	TRBV28	.
CASSETTQFF	TGTGCCAGCAGTGAGACAACTCAGTTCTTC	TRBJ2-1	medium-sized	TRBV6-1	.
CASSLAPGLVSGNTIYF	TGTGCCAGCAGTTTGGCCCCGGGGTTGGTCTCTGGAAACACCATATATTTT	TRBJ1-3	.	TRBV28	.
CASRDRGNIQYF	TGTGCCAGCCGGGACAGGGGAAACATTCAGTACTTC	TRBJ2-4	.	TRBV2	TRBD1
CASSFGAGGGQEQYF	TGTGCCAGCAGCTTTGGGGCGGGAGGCGGACAGGAGCAGTACTTC	TRBJ2-7	.	TRBV11-2	TRBD2
CASSLAGAYNEQFF	TGTGCCAGCAGTTTAGCGGGGGCCTACAATGAGCAGTTCTTC	TRBJ2-1	.	TRBV27	TRBD2
CASREGQGEFMDTQYF	TGTGCCAGCAGGGAGGGACAGGGAGAATTCATGGATACGCAGTATTTT	TRBJ2-3	.	TRBV2	TRBD1
CASSPRGQLNTEAFF	TGTGCCAGCAGTCCCAGGGGACAGTTGAACACTGAAGCTTTCTTT	TRBJ1-1	.	TRBV28	TRBD1
CASSHFGGGQETQYF	TGTGCCAGCAGTCATTTTGGGGGGGGACAAGAGACCCAGTACTTC	TRBJ2-5	.	TRBV2	TRBD2
CASSLWRVLSYEQYF	TGTGCCAGCAGCTTGTGGAGGGTCCTATCCTACGAGCAGTACTTC	TRBJ2-7	few	TRBV5-3	.
CASSYSIPSRNQPQHF	TGTGCCAGCAGTTACTCGATTCCCTCCAGAAATCAGCCCCAGCATTTT	TRBJ1-5	.	TRBV6-5	.
CASAHWGGQGETQYF	TGTGCCAGTGCCCATTGGGGGGGTCAGGGGGAGACCCAGTACTTC	TRBJ2-5	.	TRBV19	.
CASTLWGQGDYGYTF	TGTGCCAGCACATTATGGGGACAGGGGGACTATGGCTACACCTTC	TRBJ1-2	few	TRBV28	TRBD1
CASSLGIAVNTEAFF	TGTGCCAGCAGCTTAGGTATTGCGGTGAACACTGAAGCTTTCTTT	TRBJ1-1	.	TRBV13	.
CAWGPLIEGVGELFF	TGTGCCTGGGGACCGCTTATAGAAGGGGTCGGGGAGCTGTTTTTT	TRBJ2-2	few	TRBV30	.
CASSQEGLAGDEQYF	TGCGCCAGCAGCCAAGAGGGACTAGCGGGAGACGAGCAGTACTTC	TRBJ2-7	once	TRBV4-1	TRBD2
CASSPTGFESNQPQHF	TGTGCCAGCAGTCCGACAGGGTTCGAGAGCAATCAGCCCCAGCATTTT	TRBJ1-5	.	TRBV28	TRBD1
CAWSSAGEGEQFF	TGTGCCTGGAGTTCAGCGGGAGAGGGTGAGCAGTTCTTC	TRBJ2-1	once	TRBV30	TRBD2
CASSSFAGNEKLFF	TGTGCCAGCAGCTCATTCGCAGGGAATGAAAAACTGTTTTTT	TRBJ1-4	once	TRBV7-8	.
CASSRDREIYNSPLHF	TGCGCCAGCAGCCGAGACAGGGAAATCTATAATTCACCCCTCCACTTT	TRBJ1-6	.	TRBV5-1	TRBD1
CASSIDGGNQPQHF	TGTGCCAGTAGTATAGATGGGGGGAATCAGCCCCAGCATTTT	TRBJ1-5	.	TRBV19	.
CASSGWLAGGFYEQYF	TGTGCCAGCAGCGGCTGGCTAGCGGGGGGTTTCTACGAGCAGTACTTC	TRBJ2-7	once	TRBV5-8	TRBD2
CASSWEGRQADTQYF	TGTGCCAGCAGTTGGGAGGGTCGACAAGCAGATACGCAGTATTTT	TRBJ2-3	.	TRBV27	TRBD2
CASSLTGPADTQYF	TGTGCCAGCAGCTTAACGGGCCCAGCAGATACGCAGTATTTT	TRBJ2-3	.	TRBV7-3	.
CASSFSGELFF	TGTGCCAGCAGCTTCTCTGGGGAGCTGTTTTTT	TRBJ2-2	.	TRBV5-5	.
CASSLYRTGGSYYGYTF	TGTGCCAGCAGTTTATACCGGACAGGGGGCAGTTACTATGGCTACACCTTC	TRBJ1-2	few	TRBV28	TRBD1
CASSSAGSDYGYTF	TGTGCCAGCAGCTCCGCGGGCAGCGACTATGGCTACACCTTC	TRBJ1-2	.	TRBV5-4	.